This T cell receptor (beta chain) was identified in a study of regulatory T cells in long-lasting Graves disease. This clonotype was detected ten times or more. The junction had 5 bases not matched to a gene; V was cut back by 5 bases and J by 4 bases. The CDR3 spans 16 residues. Germline V gives CDR1 SGHTA, CDR2 FQGNSA. Library construction for TCR beta used iRepertoire HTBI primers and Arm-PCR of CDR3 regions. Each CDR3 protein gets one entry after TCRdb re-called the multiplex PCR reads with MiXCR. In the table there are 300,000 to 500,000 distinct CDR3 sequences, less than 25% of which are singletons. This sample's time point: persistent/refractory GD, antithyroid drugs over 5 years with positive TRAb. Researchers made the TCR library from RNA that was extracted from PBMCs.

This TCR was recovered from a female donor with Graves disease. The chain employs TRBV7-2 and TRBJ2-5; TRBD2 matches 15 bases. The sequenced sample was peripheral blood mononuclear cells (PBMCs), obtained when the disease was refractory, from a patient treated with antithyroid drugs. The CDR3 DNA reads as TGTGCCAGCAGCCAAAGGACTAGCGGGAGGGTAGAGACCCAGTACTTC. Translating gives CASSQRTSGRVETQYF.